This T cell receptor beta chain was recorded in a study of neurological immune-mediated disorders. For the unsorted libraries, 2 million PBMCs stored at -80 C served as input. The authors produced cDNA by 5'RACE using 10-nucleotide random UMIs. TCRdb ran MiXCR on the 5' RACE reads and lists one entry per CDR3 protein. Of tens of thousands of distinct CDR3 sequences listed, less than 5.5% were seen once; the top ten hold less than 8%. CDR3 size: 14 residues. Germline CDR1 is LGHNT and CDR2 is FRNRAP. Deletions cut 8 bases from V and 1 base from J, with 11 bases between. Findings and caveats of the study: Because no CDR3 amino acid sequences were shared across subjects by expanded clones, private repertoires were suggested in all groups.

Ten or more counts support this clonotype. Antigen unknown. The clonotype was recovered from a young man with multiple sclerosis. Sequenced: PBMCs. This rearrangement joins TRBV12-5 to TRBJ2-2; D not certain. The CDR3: CASRPSLNTGELFF. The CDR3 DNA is TGTGCTAGTAGACCCAGTTTGAACACCGGGGAGCTGTTTTTT.